This is a list of T cell receptor beta chains from one sample in a study of shared T cell receptors in the human thymus. Generated by immunoSEQ multiplex PCR, the TCRdb table keeps only in-frame clones and is missing some. The repertoire holds approximately 490,000 clones, 70% to 80% seen once, with approximately 0.013% in the top ten. The same data also contributed to another study, on human thymus T cells.

What was sequenced was thymocytes. The receptors were sampled from a boy younger than two with a congenital heart defect. Both conserved end residues are part of each CDR3. Fields, in order: clone size, CDR3 length, J gene, D gene, V gene, CDR3 protein, CDR3 DNA. The D gene is left open where the match is weak. Some rows have no size entry. The others give once, few or many, or a class for an expanded clone.

NA 20 TRBJ2-1 TRBD2 TRBV19 CASSLASGRARWSSYNEQFF TGTGCCAGTAGTTTAGCTAGCGGGAGGGCCCGCTGGAGTTCCTACAATGAGCAGTTCTTC
once 13 TRBJ1-2 NA TRBV18 CASSPVIRGGYTF TGTGCCAGCTCACCGGTAATCAGGGGTGGCTACACCTTC
few 17 TRBJ1-4 TRBD1 TRBV18 CASSRDRTHATNEKLFF TGTGCCAGCTCACGGGACAGGACACATGCAACTAATGAAAAACTGTTTTTT
few 15 TRBJ2-1 TRBD1 TRBV29-1 CSAIHRDRGYNEQFF TGCAGCGCTATCCATAGGGACAGGGGTTACAATGAGCAGTTCTTC
NA 14 TRBJ1-5 NA TRBV4-3 CASSQERSNQPQHF TGCGCCAGCAGCCAAGAGCGGAGCAATCAGCCCCAGCATTTT
NA 17 TRBJ1-1 NA TRBV4-2 CASSQSYRESMNTEAFF TGTGCCAGCAGCCAGTCCTACAGGGAGAGTATGAACACTGAAGCTTTCTTT
NA 14 TRBJ2-5 NA TRBV14 CASSQSDRPSTQYF TGTGCCAGCAGCCAATCAGACAGGCCCTCGACCCAGTACTTC
NA 13 TRBJ2-7 NA TRBV27 CASSRLRYYEQYF TGTGCCAGCAGTCGCCTTCGGTACTACGAGCAGTACTTC
NA 16 TRBJ2-3 TRBD2 TRBV9 CASSVGGLAGGPTQYF TGTGCCAGCAGCGTAGGTGGGCTAGCGGGAGGGCCTACGCAGTATTTT
NA 16 TRBJ2-3 TRBD2 TRBV15 CATSRIRGRATDTQYF TGTGCCACCAGCAGGATCCGCGGGAGGGCCACAGATACGCAGTATTTT
NA 16 TRBJ2-1 TRBD2 TRBV19 CASSTLAGGPDNEQFF TGTGCCAGTAGCACACTAGCGGGAGGGCCGGACAATGAGCAGTTCTTC
NA 15 TRBJ1-2 NA TRBV19 CASSPPEGLLYGYTF TGTGCCAGTAGCCCCCCGGAGGGACTCCTCTATGGCTACACCTTC
NA 16 TRBJ2-7 TRBD2 TRBV4-3 CASSQSGTIRVYEQYF TGCGCCAGCAGTCAAAGCGGGACTATACGCGTCTACGAGCAGTACTTC
NA 14 TRBJ2-1 TRBD1 TRBV29-1 CSVGRGQIYNEQFF TGCAGCGTTGGCAGGGGGCAGATTTACAATGAGCAGTTCTTC
NA 16 TRBJ1-4 NA TRBV28 CASSSYPTTVLRKLFF TGTGCCAGCAGTTCCTACCCCACGACAGTACTCCGAAAACTGTTTTTT
NA 17 TRBJ1-4 NA TRBV25-1 CASSEYPRSDFNEKLFF TGTGCCAGCAGTGAATACCCACGGTCAGACTTTAATGAAAAACTGTTTTTT
few 18 TRBJ2-7 TRBD2 TRBV28 CASSLPRGLAGPSYEQYF TGTGCCAGCAGCCTCCCCCGGGGACTAGCGGGACCATCCTACGAGCAGTACTTC
once 20 TRBJ2-7 TRBD2 TRBV11-3 CASSLEVRGVRACADYEQYF TGTGCCAGCAGCTTAGAGGTCCGGGGGGTGAGAGCCTGTGCAGACTACGAGCAGTACTTC
NA 14 TRBJ2-7 TRBD2 TRBV28 CASSFQAGDYEQYF TGTGCCAGCAGTTTCCAGGCGGGAGACTACGAGCAGTACTTC
few 17 TRBJ2-2 NA TRBV19 CASISPEQAANTGELFF TGTGCCAGTATTTCCCCCGAGCAGGCAGCGAACACCGGGGAGCTGTTTTTT
NA 17 TRBJ1-4 NA TRBV6-8 CASSYPPAGRGHEKLFF TGTGCCAGCAGTTACCCGCCGGCGGGGCGTGGACATGAAAAACTGTTTTTT
NA 15 TRBJ2-5 NA TRBV7-9 CASSSGQEQEETQYF TGTGCCAGCAGCTCCGGCCAGGAACAGGAGGAGACCCAGTACTTC
NA 17 TRBJ2-1 TRBD2 TRBV7-2 CASSLIRVRGRGYEQFF TGTGCCAGCAGCTTAATACGAGTCCGCGGGAGGGGTTATGAGCAGTTCTTC
NA 18 TRBJ2-2 TRBD2 TRBV15 CATSRDKRLAANTGELFF TGTGCCACCAGCAGAGATAAGCGACTAGCGGCGAACACCGGGGAGCTGTTTTTT
NA 14 TRBJ2-7 TRBD2 TRBV2 CAKKREGLSYEQYF TGTGCCAAAAAGCGGGAGGGCCTCTCCTACGAGCAGTACTTC
NA 18 TRBJ2-7 TRBD2 TRBV27 CASSSHSQPSGSGYEQYF TGTGCCAGCAGTTCCCACTCCCAACCTAGCGGGAGCGGGTACGAGCAGTACTTC
once 17 TRBJ2-7 TRBD2 TRBV7-2 CASSQRELAGALYEQYF TGTGCCAGCAGCCAGCGGGAGTTAGCGGGAGCTCTCTACGAGCAGTACTTC
NA 16 TRBJ1-3 NA TRBV28 CASTLAGALAGNTIYF TGTGCCAGCACCCTAGCGGGGGCTTTGGCCGGAAACACCATATATTTT
once 14 TRBJ1-3 TRBD1 TRBV5-4 CASSSGQSGNTIYF TGTGCCAGCAGCTCGGGACAGTCTGGAAACACCATATATTTT
NA 20 TRBJ2-7 TRBD2 TRBV27 CASSRPKGLAGPDSLEEQYF TGTGCCAGCAGCCGACCAAAGGGACTAGCGGGACCGGATAGCCTGGAAGAGCAGTACTTC
few 18 TRBJ2-1 NA TRBV7-9 CASRPPKWQGSSYNEQFF TGTGCCAGCCGGCCCCCCAAGTGGCAAGGGAGCTCCTACAATGAGCAGTTCTTC
NA 14 TRBJ2-5 NA TRBV13 CASSPLPRGRSQYF TGTGCCAGCAGCCCCCTCCCCCGGGGGAGGTCCCAGTACTTC
once 15 TRBJ2-2 TRBD2 TRBV4-2 CASSHRLAGAGELFF TGTGCCAGCAGCCATAGACTAGCGGGAGCCGGGGAGCTGTTTTTT
NA 18 TRBJ1-2 NA TRBV28 CASSCTSDFRMVVLCYTF TGTGCCAGCAGTTGCACAAGCGACTTTAGGATGGTGGTCCTGTGCTACACCTTC
NA 16 TRBJ2-1 TRBD1 TRBV19 CASSTTGGLTYNEQFF TGTGCCAGTAGTACGACAGGGGGCCTTACCTACAATGAGCAGTTCTTC
NA 15 TRBJ2-4 NA TRBV29-1 CSVESGVGTKNIQYF TGCAGCGTTGAATCAGGGGTCGGGACCAAAAACATTCAGTACTTC
once 15 TRBJ2-1 TRBD2 TRBV6-4 CASSDVLAGVSEQFF TGTGCCAGCAGTGACGTTTTAGCGGGAGTCTCTGAGCAGTTCTTC
NA 14 TRBJ2-2 TRBD1 TRBV11-2 CASSSGQTTGELFF TGTGCCAGCAGCTCGGGACAGACCACCGGGGAGCTGTTTTTT
NA 16 TRBJ2-1 TRBD2 TRBV29-1 CSVRPGLAGGLGEQFF TGCAGCGTTCGGCCGGGACTAGCGGGAGGATTGGGTGAGCAGTTCTTC